These 20 T cell receptor beta chains were all obtained from the same sample, sequenced in a study of blood T cell repertoires in COVID-19. The protocol was immunoSEQ multiplex PCR, while the TCRdb copy is restricted to in-frame clones and leaves out a portion. The data contain about 100,000 clones, 85% of them singletons. Sequencing was performed on peripheral blood. Receptors were obtained from a woman in her 70s with active or convalescent COVID-19.

A note on this clone: One end of the junction fails to match germline, which may point to a read error. The chain carries TRBV2 and TRBJ2-5; a possible D gene is TRBD1 (6 bases). This CDR3 comprises 12 residues. Per the germline V gene, CDR1 is SNHLY and CDR2 is FYNNEI. CDR3 sequence reads: CASSADSRLEDF. CDR3 DNA: TGTGCCAGCAGCGCGGACAGCCGCTTGGAGGACTTC.

Remarks on this clone: The sample carries other DNA sequences with the same CDR3. This chain joins TRBV11-3 and TRBJ2-7; D not resolved. CDR1 and CDR2 (germline): SGHNT, YENEEA. The length of the CDR3 is 14 residues. Trimming shortened V by 1 base and J by 1 base, and 8 bases separated the two germline ends. CDR3 protein: CASSLVHGSYEQYF. CDR3 nucleotide sequence: TGTGCCAGCAGCTTAGTGCACGGTTCCTACGAGCAGTACTTC.

The chain uses TRBV4-3 and TRBJ2-2; 11 bases fit TRBD2. Germline trimming cut 4 bases from V and 0 bases from J; bases unmatched to any gene: 7. The germline V gene has CDR1 LGHNA and CDR2 YSLEER. The CDR3 is 18 amino acids. The CDR3 nucleotides read TGCGCCAGCAGCCGGGGAGATAGCGGGGGGGCGAACACCGGGGAGCTGTTTTTT. Protein sequence: CASSRGDSGGANTGELFF.

V and J are TRBV28 and TRBJ1-1, with D possibly TRBD1 on 6 matching bases. CDR3 length: 13 amino acids. The V end was cut by 6 bases, the J end by 5 bases, with 13 bases between. Germline loops: CDR1 MDHEN, CDR2 SYDVKM. CDR3 DNA: TGTGCCAGCAGAATACAGGGTGGAACTGAAGCTTTCTTT. Encoded protein: CASRIQGGTEAFF.

This chain links TRBV11-2 with TRBJ1-1; 8 nucleotides agree with TRBD1. The CDR3 runs 14 residues. Germline lookup yields CDR1 SGHAT and CDR2 FQNNGV. V shed 0 bases, J shed 9 bases, and the junction held 6 bases outside the gene matches. The CDR3 spells CASSLERQGRKAFF. The CDR3 DNA reads TGTGCCAGCAGCTTAGAAAGACAGGGGCGCAAAGCTTTCTTT. Filled out from reference TRBV11-2 and TRBJ1-1, the complete variable domain reads EAGVAQSPRYKIIEKRQSVAFWCNPISGHATLYWYQQILGQGPKLLIQFQNNGVVDDSQLPKDRFSAERLKGVDSTLKIQPAKLEDSAVYLCASSLERQGRKAFFGQGTRLTVV.

The V gene is TRBV2, the J gene TRBJ2-2; 9 bases map to TRBD2. CDR3 length: 17 amino acids. The junction had 6 bases not matched to a gene; V was cut back by 2 bases and J by 2 bases. Germline CDR1 and CDR2: SNHLY and FYNNEI. The DNA of the CDR3 is TGTGCCAGCAGTGAAACCCGACTAGCGGATAACACCGGGGAGCTGTTTTTT. Translating gives CASSETRLADNTGELFF.

The rearrangement uses TRBV4-2 and TRBJ2-1; 12 positions match TRBD2. After removal of 0 bases from V and 1 base from J, the junction contained 7 bases not matched to a gene. Looked up from germline, CDR1 is LGHNA and CDR2 is YNFKEQ. The CDR3 contains 19 residues. The CDR3 DNA follows: TGTGCCAGCAGCCAAGAACCTAGCGGGAGGGCCTTATCCTACAATGAGCAGTTCTTC. The encoded protein is CASSQEPSGRALSYNEQFF.

This clone has just a few counts. The V call is TRBV7-9, the J call TRBJ1-6, with D possibly TRBD1 on 6 matching bases. V lost 5 bases, J lost 7 bases, and 12 bases lay in between. CDR3 length: 14 residues. Germline CDR1 reads SEHNR; CDR2 reads FQNEAQ (reference sequence). The CDR3 loop reads CASSHTGQNSPLHF. The DNA of the CDR3 is TGTGCCAGCAGCCATACAGGGCAGAATTCACCCCTCCACTTT.

The rearrangement uses TRBV6-1 and TRBJ2-7, with 7 positions matching TRBD1. The germline V gene encodes CDR1 MNHNS and CDR2 SASEGT. CDR3 length: 14 residues. The J segment lost 0 bases and the V segment lost 2 bases, leaving 1 base of the junction unmatched. CDR3 loop: CASSEQGVSYEQYF. The CDR3 DNA reads as TGTGCCAGCAGTGAACAGGGGGTCTCCTACGAGCAGTACTTC.

The chain combines TRBV30 with TRBJ2-7; 7 nucleotides line up with TRBD1. There are 16 residues in the CDR3. Germline V lookup: CDR1 GTSNPN, CDR2 SVGIG (reference sequence). With 0 bases clipped from V and 0 bases from J, the junction kept 8 bases outside the gene matches. CDR3 DNA sequence: TGTGCCTGGAGTGTACTGGGCAGGGGGAGCTCCTACGAGCAGTACTTC. As protein: CAWSVLGRGSSYEQYF. The full variable domain, rest sourced from reference TRBV30 and TRBJ2-7, is SQTIHQWPATLVQPVGSPLSLECTVEGTSNPNLYWYRQAAGRGLQLLFYSVGIGQISSEVPQNLSASRPQDRQFILSSKKLLLSDSGFYLCAWSVLGRGSSYEQYFGPGTRLTVT.

The chain links TRBV19 to TRBJ2-1, with D unclear. The V end lost 3 bases, the J end lost 0 bases, and 9 bases lay between the germline ends. The germline V gene encodes CDR1 LNHDA and CDR2 SQIVND (reference sequence). This CDR3 is 15 amino acids long. CDR3 DNA sequence: TGTGCCAGTAGTATTAGCTGGAGCTCCTACAATGAGCAGTTCTTC. Its translation: CASSISWSSYNEQFF.

This clone was recorded once. The rearrangement joins TRBV2 to TRBJ2-3; 9 bases fit TRBD2. The CDR3 has 14 residues. Germline V lookup: CDR1 SNHLY, CDR2 FYNNEI. V dropped 6 bases and J dropped 4; count of bases not matched to a gene: 5. DNA for the CDR3: TGTGCCAGCAGGCCCGGGACTAGCCCAGATACGCAGTATTTT. This gives the protein CASRPGTSPDTQYF.

The chain links TRBV23-1 to TRBJ2-4; TRBD2 aligns across 8 bases. TRBV23-1 is classed as an ORF, of uncertain function. The CDR3 sequence is 16 residues long. V shed 4 bases, J shed 0 bases, and the junction held 5 bases outside the gene matches. The CDR3 DNA is TGCGCCAGCAGTCCTCGGGGGGGACTAGCCAAAAACATTCAGTACTTC. This encodes CASSPRGGLAKNIQYF.

This sequence joins TRBV19 and TRBJ1-2; perhaps TRBD1 as D (5 bases). Germline V lookup: CDR1 LNHDA, CDR2 SQIVND (reference sequence). The V gene lost 2 bases and the J gene lost 2 bases, with 21 bases spanning the gap. CDR3 length: 18 residues. The CDR3 is CASSISASTAETNYGYTF. DNA of the CDR3: TGTGCCAGTAGTATAAGTGCTTCGACAGCCGAGACAAACTATGGCTACACCTTC.

This clone was found a few times. J is TRBJ1-4 and V is TRBV28; TRBD1 aligns across 11 bases. The CDR3 runs 15 residues. Germline CDR1 MDHEN, CDR2 SYDVKM. The V gene end was trimmed by 5 bases and the J gene end by 7 bases; junction bases not matched to a gene: 6. Here the CDR3 reads CASSPPGQGGEKLFF. CDR3 sequence (DNA): TGTGCCAGCAGTCCTCCGGGACAGGGGGGTGAAAAACTGTTTTTT.

This clone was seen a single time. The chain joins TRBV5-1 to TRBJ2-2, with a weak D call TRBD2 (5 bases). Germline-derived CDR1 and CDR2 are SGHRS and YFSETQ. The CDR3 spans 15 residues. V was shortened by 0 bases and J by 6 bases, with 12 bases between the two germline ends. The CDR3 reads CASSLVSGDAGELFF. As DNA, the CDR3 is TGCGCCAGCAGCTTGGTTTCCGGGGATGCCGGGGAGCTGTTTTTT.

This clone occurred a few times. V gene TRBV28 combines with J gene TRBJ2-7; possible D gene TRBD2, 6 bases. The CDR3 sequence is 16 residues long. Trimming shortened V by 5 bases and J by 5 bases, and 22 bases separated the two germline ends. From germline, CDR1 is MDHEN and CDR2 SYDVKM. CDR3 DNA sequence: TGTGCCAGCAGTCCCCTTGGGCGGGAAGGCTTTGACGAGCAGTACTTC. This translates into CASSPLGREGFDEQYF.

The rearrangement joins TRBV24-1 to TRBJ2-3, with 9 bases identical to TRBD1. The germline V gene has CDR1 KGHDR and CDR2 SFDVKD. V trimming: 2 bases; J trimming: 9 bases; junction bases outside the gene matches: 11. This CDR3 comprises 16 residues. The CDR3 region is CATSDSGTGRRGTQYF. CDR3 sequence (DNA): TGTGCCACCAGTGATTCCGGGACAGGGCGTCGAGGAACGCAGTATTTT.

This clone was found once. The gene calls are TRBV2 and TRBJ2-1, with 13 positions matching TRBD2. CDR3 length: 15 residues. Per germline, CDR1 SNHLY and CDR2 FYNNEI. The trim removed 5 bases at V and 4 bases at J, leaving 2 bases unmatched. CDR3 in DNA: TGTGCCAGCAGTCGACTAGCGGGGGGTTACAATGAGCAGTTCTTC. This encodes CASSRLAGGYNEQFF.

The chain has TRBV6-2 or TRBV6-3 and TRBJ2-5; a weak D match, TRBD2 (6 bases). Trimming stripped 2 bases from V and 2 bases from J, with 15 bases between. From germline, CDR1 is MNHEY and CDR2 SVGEGT. The CDR3 spans 16 residues. CDR3 loop: CASSYGPAGYQETQYF. The CDR3 DNA is TGTGCCAGCAGTTACGGCCCAGCGGGTTATCAAGAGACCCAGTACTTC.